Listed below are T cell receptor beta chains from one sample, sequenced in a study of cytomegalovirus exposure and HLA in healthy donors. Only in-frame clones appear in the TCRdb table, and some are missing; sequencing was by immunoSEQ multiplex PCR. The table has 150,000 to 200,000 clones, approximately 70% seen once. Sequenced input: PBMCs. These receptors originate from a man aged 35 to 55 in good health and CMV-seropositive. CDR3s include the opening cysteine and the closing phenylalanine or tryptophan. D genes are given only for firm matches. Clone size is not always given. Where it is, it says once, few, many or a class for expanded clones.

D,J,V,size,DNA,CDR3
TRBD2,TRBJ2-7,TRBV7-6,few,TGTGCCAGCAGCTCGAAGGTGGCGGGGGGGCCCAACGAGCAGTACTTC,CASSSKVAGGPNEQYF
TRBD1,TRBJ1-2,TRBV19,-,TGTGCCAGTAGGGAGGGGGCTCGTGGCTACACCTTC,CASREGARGYTF
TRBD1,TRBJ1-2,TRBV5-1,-,TGCGCCAGCAGCTTGGGACAGGGGGGCTACACCTTC,CASSLGQGGYTF
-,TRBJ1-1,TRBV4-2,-,TGTGCCAGCAGCCAAGACAGAACAGAAGCTTTCTTT,CASSQDRTEAFF
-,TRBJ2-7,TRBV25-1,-,TGTGCCAGCAGTGACCTAGTCTACGAGCAGTACTTC,CASSDLVYEQYF
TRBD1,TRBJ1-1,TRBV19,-,TGTGCCAGTACCCGGACAGGGGGCGCCGGGGTTTTCTTT,CASTRTGGAGVFF
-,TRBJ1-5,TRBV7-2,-,TGTGCCAGCAGCTTAGACGATTTTGCGCGGGAGGCCCAGCATTTT,CASSLDDFAREAQHF
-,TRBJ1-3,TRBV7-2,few,TGTGCCAGCAGCTTAGGCGGATTTTCGGACACCATATATTTT,CASSLGGFSDTIYF
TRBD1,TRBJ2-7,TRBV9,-,TGTGCCAGCCCCCCAGGGGGCGACGAGCAGTACTTC,CASPPGGDEQYF
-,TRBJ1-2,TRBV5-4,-,TGTGCCAGCAGCTTCTATGCCTTTTCCTATGGCTACACCTTC,CASSFYAFSYGYTF
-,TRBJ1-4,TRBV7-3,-,TGTGCCAGCAGCTTAGGACAGCCGAATGAAAAACTGTTTTTT,CASSLGQPNEKLFF
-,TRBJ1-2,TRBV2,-,TGTGCCAGCAGGACCGGCTACTATGTAGGCTACACCTTC,CASRTGYYVGYTF
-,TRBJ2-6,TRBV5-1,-,TGCGCCAGCAGCTTGGCCTACAGGGAGCATGTCCTGACTTTC,CASSLAYREHVLTF
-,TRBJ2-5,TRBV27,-,TGTGCCAGCAGTTTATCGCGTGGGGCAGGGGGGTGGGAGACCCAGTACTTC,CASSLSRGAGGWETQYF
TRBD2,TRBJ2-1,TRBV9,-,TGTGCCAGCAGCGAACTAGCGGGGGGGCCACGGTTCTTC,CASSELAGGPRFF
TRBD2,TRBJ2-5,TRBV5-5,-,TGTGCCAGCAGCTCGACTAGCGGGGCGTGGGAGACCCAGTACTTC,CASSSTSGAWETQYF
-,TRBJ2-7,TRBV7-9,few,TGTGCCAGCAGCCCGCAGTTTAACTCCTACGAGCAGTACTTC,CASSPQFNSYEQYF
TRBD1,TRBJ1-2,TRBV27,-,TGTGCCAGCAGTCCTAACAGGGGCTATGGCTACACCTTC,CASSPNRGYGYTF
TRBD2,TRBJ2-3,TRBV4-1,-,TGCGCCAGCAGCCAAGGCCGGGGGGGAGGCACAGATACGCAGTATTTT,CASSQGRGGGTDTQYF
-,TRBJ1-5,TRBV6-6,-,TGTGCCAGCAGTTACAGTCCGGGGAGGGATCAGCCCCAGCATTTT,CASSYSPGRDQPQHF
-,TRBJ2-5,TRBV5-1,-,TGCGCCAGCAGCCCCGACACTTCCCTGGCGAAGACCCAGTACTTC,CASSPDTSLAKTQYF
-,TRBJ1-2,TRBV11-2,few,TGTGCCAGCAGCCCTAGACAGACGAGAGCTAACTATGGCTACACCTTC,CASSPRQTRANYGYTF
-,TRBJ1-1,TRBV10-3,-,TGTGCCATCAGTGCGTCTGGGGGGGCGCGAACTGAAGCTTTCTTT,CAISASGGARTEAFF
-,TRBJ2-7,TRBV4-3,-,TGCGCCAGCAGCCAAGGGCGACTCCTCAGCTCCTACGAGCAGTACTTC,CASSQGRLLSSYEQYF
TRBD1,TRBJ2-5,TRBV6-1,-,TGTGCCAGCAGTGTAGGACAGGGACGACCGGAGACCCAGTACTTC,CASSVGQGRPETQYF
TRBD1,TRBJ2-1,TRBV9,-,TGTGCCAGCAGCGTAGCGGGGGCAGGGGGCGCCTACAATGAGCAGTTCTTC,CASSVAGAGGAYNEQFF
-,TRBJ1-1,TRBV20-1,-,TGCAGTGCTACCGGACGGGGTGAAGCTTTCTTT,CSATGRGEAFF
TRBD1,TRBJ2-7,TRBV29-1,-,TGCAGCGCTAAGGGAAGGGGGCTCCCCGAGCAGTACTTC,CSAKGRGLPEQYF
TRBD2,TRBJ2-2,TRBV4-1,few,TGCGCCAGCAGCTCTCGACTAGCGGGGCACACCGGGGAGCTGTTTTTT,CASSSRLAGHTGELFF
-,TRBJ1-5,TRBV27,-,TGTGCCAGCAGTTTCCAGGGGAGCAATCAGCCCCAGCATTTT,CASSFQGSNQPQHF
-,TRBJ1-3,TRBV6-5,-,TGTGCCAGCAGGCTAGTCGACTCTGGAAACACCATATATTTT,CASRLVDSGNTIYF
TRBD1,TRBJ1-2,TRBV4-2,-,TGTGCCAGCAGCCAAGATTTACGGACAGGGAGAGTAGTTGGCTACACCTTC,CASSQDLRTGRVVGYTF
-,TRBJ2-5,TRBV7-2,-,TGTGCCAGCAGCTCCACGAGGGCCCAGTACTTC,CASSSTRAQYF
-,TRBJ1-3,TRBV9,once,TGTGCCAGCAGCGCCCAGGCCGCCTCTGGAAACACCATATATTTT,CASSAQAASGNTIYF
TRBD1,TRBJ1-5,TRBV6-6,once,TGTGCCAGCAGAACAGGGGATCAGCCCCAGCATTTT,CASRTGDQPQHF
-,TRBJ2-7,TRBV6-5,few,TGTGCCAGCAGCCCGACTTACTCCTACGAGCAGTACTTC,CASSPTYSYEQYF
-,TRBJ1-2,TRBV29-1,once,TGCAGCGTTGAACAGGGCCCGAACTATGGCTACACCTTC,CSVEQGPNYGYTF
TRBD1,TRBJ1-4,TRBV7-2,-,TGTGCCAGCAGCCCCGGACAGGGGGGTCGTGGAAAACTGTTTTTT,CASSPGQGGRGKLFF
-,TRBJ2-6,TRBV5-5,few,TGTGCCAGCAGCCTCGACCTTATCCCTCGAGCGTACTCTGGGGCCAACGTCCTGACTTTC,CASSLDLIPRAYSGANVLTF
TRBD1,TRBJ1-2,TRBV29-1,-,TGCAGCGGTGGACAGGAGGGGTATGGCTACACCTTC,CSGGQEGYGYTF
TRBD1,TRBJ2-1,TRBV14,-,TGTGCCAGCAGCCAAGATTTAGGACAGGGGGGCGATGAGCAGTTCTTC,CASSQDLGQGGDEQFF
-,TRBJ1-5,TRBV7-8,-,TGTGCCAGCAGCTTAAGCTTGGGGAGGGAGCCCCAGCATTTT,CASSLSLGREPQHF
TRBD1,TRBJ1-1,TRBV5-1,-,TGCGCCAGCCGGGACAGGGGGGCTGAAGCTTTCTTT,CASRDRGAEAFF
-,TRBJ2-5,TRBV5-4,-,TGTGCCAGCAGCTCCGGGACTCGGCGGGAGACCCAGTACTTC,CASSSGTRRETQYF
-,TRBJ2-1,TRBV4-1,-,TGCGCCAGCAGCCAAGATATCCCCAATGAGCAGTTCTTC,CASSQDIPNEQFF
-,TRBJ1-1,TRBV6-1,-,TGTGCCAGCAGATTGGCAGGGGACACTGAAGCTTTCTTT,CASRLAGDTEAFF
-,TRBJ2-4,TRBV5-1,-,TGCGCCAGCAGCTGGGGCGGGGACGGAAAAAACATTCAGTACTTC,CASSWGGDGKNIQYF
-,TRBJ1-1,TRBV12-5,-,TGTGCTAGTGGTTTAGAACAGGTTTCCGAAGCTTTCTTT,CASGLEQVSEAFF
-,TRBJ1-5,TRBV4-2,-,TGTGCCAGCAGCCAAGATAGTTCCAATAGCAATCAGCCCCAGCATTTT,CASSQDSSNSNQPQHF
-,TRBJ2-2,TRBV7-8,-,TGTGCCAGCAGCTTAGATCGGGTTTCCGGGGAGCTGTTTTTT,CASSLDRVSGELFF
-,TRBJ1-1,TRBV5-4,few,TGTGCCAGCAGCATTCAACAGGGTCGGACTGAAGCTTTCTTT,CASSIQQGRTEAFF
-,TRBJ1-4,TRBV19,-,TGTGCCAGTAGTATTTTTGGGGGGTCCGAAAAACTGTTTTTT,CASSIFGGSEKLFF
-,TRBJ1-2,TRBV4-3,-,TGCGCCAGCAGCCAAGAACCCAGGTTGGTCTATGGCTACACCTTC,CASSQEPRLVYGYTF
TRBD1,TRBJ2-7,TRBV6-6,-,TGTGCCAGCAAGTGGACAGGGGGCCACGAGCAGTACTTC,CASKWTGGHEQYF
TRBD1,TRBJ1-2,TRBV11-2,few,TGTGCCAGCAGCCCCGCTGACAGGGGATATGGCTACACCTTC,CASSPADRGYGYTF